The 4 T cell receptor beta chains in this list originate from one sample, sequenced in a study of T cells in Graves' hyperthyroidism and ophthalmopathy. RNA transcripts yielded amplified TCR beta CDR3 regions. An initial round of RT-PCR targeting the TCR CDR3 relied on the HTBI primer set. TCRdb ran MiXCR on the multiplex PCR reads and lists one entry per CDR3 protein. This table has more than 550,000 distinct CDR3 sequences, roughly a sixth appearing once. The sequenced material came from blood. These receptors originate from a woman aged 45-65 years with Graves' hyperthyroidism that later progressed to Graves' ophthalmopathy.

This chain joins TRBV18 and TRBJ1-5; 7 nucleotides line up with TRBD1. This CDR3 has 15 residues. From germline, CDR1 is KGHSH and CDR2 LQKENI. V was pared by 5 bases and J by 2 bases, with 6 bases of the junction left unmatched. CDR3 coding DNA: TGTGCCAGCTCAGAAACCACAGGGGGCAATCAGCCCCAGCATTTT. Residues: CASSETTGGNQPQHF.

There are many counts of this clonotype. The chain recombines TRBV18 with TRBJ1-1, with D tentatively TRBD1 (5 bases). Trimming left V 4 bases short and J 5 bases short, with 8 bases between. Germline lookup yields CDR1 KGHSH and CDR2 LQKENI. The CDR3 spans 12 residues. In DNA, the CDR3 is TGTGCCAGCTCACAAAGACAGACTGAAGCTTTCTTT. As protein: CASSQRQTEAFF.

The J gene is TRBJ1-6, the V gene TRBV3-1; perhaps TRBD1 as D (6 bases). Germline V gives CDR1 LGHDT, CDR2 YNNKEL (reference sequence). V shed 4 bases and J shed 10 bases, with 20 bases lying between them. CDR3 size: 16 residues. For the CDR3, the DNA is TGTGCCAGCAGCCCCCGGGCAGGAGGGGGAGGATCACCCCTCCACTTT. It codes for CASSPRAGGGGSPLHF.

This clonotype was detected a few times. The V gene is TRBV6-1, the J gene TRBJ2-3, with D unresolved. Germline values: CDR1 MNHNS, CDR2 SASEGT. This CDR3 contains 14 residues. The V end lost 2 bases, the J end lost 1 base, and 7 bases lay between the germline ends. The CDR3 DNA sequence: TGTGCCAGCAGTGAATGGCCTGGCACAGATACGCAGTATTTT. It is translated as CASSEWPGTDTQYF.